The clone carrying this T cell receptor beta chain turned up a few times. Its antigen is undetermined. The sample belongs to a study of identical twins. TCRdb redid the calling of the 5' RACE reads with MiXCR, one entry per CDR3 protein. The table lists about 240,000 distinct CDR3 sequences, 10% to 13% of them singletons, with approximately 11% in the top ten. The CDR3 extends over 17 amino acids. Unmatched junction bases numbered 8, after V lost 5 bases and J lost 1 base. Germline CDR1 SEHNR, CDR2 FQNEAQ (reference sequence). General study points: Twins showed weaker excess sharing in their beta out-of-frame sequences.

Healthy Caucasians made up all donors. Sequenced sample: memory T cells sorted from blood. The V and J genes are TRBV7-9 and TRBJ2-2, with 9 bases that match TRBD1. The sequence was collected from a man aged 45 to 65 in good health. This CDR3 is CASSLSPGQGNTGELFF. The CDR3 DNA reads as TGTGCCAGCAGCCTGAGCCCGGGACAGGGGAACACCGGGGAGCTGTTTTTT.